This T cell receptor beta chain stems from a study of CD8 T cells in Susac syndrome. TCR beta from blood CD8+ and CD4+ T cells was sequenced. Diagnostic criteria defined recently for definite or probable disease were met by the Susac syndrome patients. The junction had 3 bases not matched to a gene; V was cut back by 4 bases and J by 0 bases. CDR3 size: 13 residues. CDR1 is GTSNPN, CDR2 SVGIG, per germline (reference sequence). Random-hexamer reverse transcription was applied to roughly 0.5 to 1 ug RNA. TCRdb ran MiXCR on the immunoSEQ multiplex PCR reads and lists one entry per CDR3 protein. This table holds 100,000 to 150,000 distinct CDR3 sequences, about 93% found once.

The TCR originated in a human donor with Susac syndrome. The chain recombines TRBV30 with TRBJ2-7; 7 nucleotides agree with TRBD1. Sequencing input: CD8+ T cells from PBMCs. CDR3 bases: TGTGCCTGGAAAGGGGGCGTCTCCTACGAGCAGTACTTC. It translates to CAWKGGVSYEQYF.